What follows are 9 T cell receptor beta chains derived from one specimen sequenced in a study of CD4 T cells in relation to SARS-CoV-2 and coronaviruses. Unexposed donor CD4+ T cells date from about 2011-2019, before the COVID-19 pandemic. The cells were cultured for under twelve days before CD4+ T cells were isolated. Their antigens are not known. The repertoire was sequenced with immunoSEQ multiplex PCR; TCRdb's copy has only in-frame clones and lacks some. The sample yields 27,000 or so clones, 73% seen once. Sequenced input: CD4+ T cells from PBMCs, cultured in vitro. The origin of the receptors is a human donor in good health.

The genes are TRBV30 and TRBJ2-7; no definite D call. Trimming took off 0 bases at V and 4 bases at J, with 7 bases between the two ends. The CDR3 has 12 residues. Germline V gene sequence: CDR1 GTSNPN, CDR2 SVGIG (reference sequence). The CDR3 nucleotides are TGTGCCTGGAGTGTAATTGGGTACGAGCAGTACTTC. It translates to CAWSVIGYEQYF.

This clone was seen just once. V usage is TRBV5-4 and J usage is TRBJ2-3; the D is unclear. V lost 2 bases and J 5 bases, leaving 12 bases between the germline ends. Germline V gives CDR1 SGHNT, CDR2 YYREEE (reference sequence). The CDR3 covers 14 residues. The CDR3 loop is CASSFFKTRDTQYF. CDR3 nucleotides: TGTGCCAGCAGCTTTTTCAAGACCAGAGATACGCAGTATTTT.

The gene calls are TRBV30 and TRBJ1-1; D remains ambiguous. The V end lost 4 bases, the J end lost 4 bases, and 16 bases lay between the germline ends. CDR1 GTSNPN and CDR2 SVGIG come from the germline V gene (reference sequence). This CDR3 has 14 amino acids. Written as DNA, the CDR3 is TGTGCCTGGAATGGGGAGTTATTAGTCACTGAAGCTTTCTTT. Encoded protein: CAWNGELLVTEAFF.

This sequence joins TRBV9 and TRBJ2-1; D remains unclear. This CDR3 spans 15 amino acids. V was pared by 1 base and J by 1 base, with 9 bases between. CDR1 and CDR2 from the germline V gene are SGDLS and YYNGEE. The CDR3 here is CASSVLGDSYNEQFF. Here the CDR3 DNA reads TGTGCCAGCAGCGTATTAGGTGATTCCTACAATGAGCAGTTCTTC. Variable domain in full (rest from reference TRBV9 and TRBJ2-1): DSGVTQTPKHLITATGQRVTLRCSPRSGDLSVYWYQQSLDQGLQFLIQYYNGEERAKGNILERFSAQQFPDLHSELNLSSLELGDSALYFCASSVLGDSYNEQFFGPGTRLTVL.

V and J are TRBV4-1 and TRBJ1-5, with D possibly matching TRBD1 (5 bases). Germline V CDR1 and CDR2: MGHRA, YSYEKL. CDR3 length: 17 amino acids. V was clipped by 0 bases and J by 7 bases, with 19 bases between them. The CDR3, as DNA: TGCGCCAGCAGCCAAGAAGGTGGAGGGGCCCCCGGACAGCCCCAGCATTTT. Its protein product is CASSQEGGGAPGQPQHF.

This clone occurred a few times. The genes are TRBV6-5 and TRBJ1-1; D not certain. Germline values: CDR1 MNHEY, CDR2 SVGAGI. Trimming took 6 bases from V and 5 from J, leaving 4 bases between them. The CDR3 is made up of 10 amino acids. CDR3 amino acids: CASRGTEAFF. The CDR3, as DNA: TGTGCCAGCAGGGGGACTGAAGCTTTCTTT.

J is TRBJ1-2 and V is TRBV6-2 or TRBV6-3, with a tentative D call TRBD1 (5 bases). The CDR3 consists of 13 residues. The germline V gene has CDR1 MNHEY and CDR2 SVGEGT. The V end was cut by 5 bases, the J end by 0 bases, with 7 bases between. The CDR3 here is CASSRQSNYGYTF. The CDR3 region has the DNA TGTGCCAGCAGTCGACAGTCTAACTATGGCTACACCTTC.

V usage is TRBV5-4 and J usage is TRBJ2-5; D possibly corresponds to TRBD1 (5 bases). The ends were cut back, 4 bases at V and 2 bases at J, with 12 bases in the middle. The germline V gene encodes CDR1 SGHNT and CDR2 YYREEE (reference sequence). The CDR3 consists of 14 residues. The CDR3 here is CASSPAGQQETQYF. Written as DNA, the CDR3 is TGTGCCAGCAGCCCCGCAGGACAACAAGAGACCCAGTACTTC. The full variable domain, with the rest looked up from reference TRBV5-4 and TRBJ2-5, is ETGVTQSPTHLIKTRGQQVTLRCSSQSGHNTVSWYQQALGQGPQFIFQYYREEENGRGNFPPRFSGLQFPNYSSELNVNALELDDSALYLCASSPAGQQETQYFGPGTRLLVL.

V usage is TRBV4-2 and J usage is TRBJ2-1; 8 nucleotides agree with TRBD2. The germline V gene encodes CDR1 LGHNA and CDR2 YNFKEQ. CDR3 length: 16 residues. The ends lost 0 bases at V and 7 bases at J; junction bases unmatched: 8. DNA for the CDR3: TGTGCCAGCAGCCAAGATCACGGGGGGGCGCTTAATGAGCAGTTCTTC. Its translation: CASSQDHGGALNEQFF.